This T cell receptor beta chain was found in a study of siplizumab effects on memory and regulatory T cells. General observations from the study: In the presence of siplizumab, alloreactive sequences traceable to unstimulated CD4+ memory cells were significantly reduced.

Some 10^5 TCR templates were measured in each sample. Here immunoSEQ multiplex PCR was the method, and the copy in TCRdb shows in-frame clones only, minus some. The repertoire holds 45,000 to 60,000 clones, with more than 85% as singletons. Details on this clone: Its antigen is unknown.

The junction had 7 bases not matched to a gene; V was cut back by 7 bases and J by 7 bases. The CDR3 extends over 14 amino acids. CDR1 WSHSY and CDR2 SAAADI come from the germline V gene. In three donor pairs, unstimulated naive, memory, effector memory and TEMRA subsets were sequenced. The sequenced sample was naive CD8+ T cells sorted from blood. This sequence joins TRBV10-2 and TRBJ2-2, with 9 bases fitting TRBD2. This receptor was taken from a human donor in good health. CDR3 in amino acids: CASIDWREGGELFF. The CDR3 nucleotides read TGCGCCAGCATTGATTGGCGGGAGGGCGGGGAGCTGTTTTTT.